This T cell receptor (beta chain) appears in the sequencing data of a study of blood T cells in healthy people across ages. General observations from the study: Naive CD4+ cells and diversity were both higher in long-lived donors than in aged donors. TCR beta diversity per million T cells fell roughly linearly with age.

Each individual donor underwent a draw of ten milliliters of peripheral blood. Using a J-beta primer mix together with a sample-barcoded 5' primer, a second PCR was run for roughly 6 to 12 cycles. A template-switch adaptor that had 12 random nucleotides put a tag on each cDNA molecule. TCRdb recomputed calls from the 5' RACE reads with MiXCR, one row per CDR3 protein. The sample carries some 640,000 distinct CDR3 sequences, about 28% recorded once. With regard to this clonotype: The antigen is not known.

What was sequenced was blood. The origin of this receptor is a woman of 80 years or more in good health.

The CDR3 bases are TGTGCCAGCAGCTTAGTTGCGCAGGGTTCCTACAATGAGCAGTACTTC. It specifies CASSLVAQGSYNEQYF. The rearrangement links TRBV7-2 to TRBJ2-1, with a tentative D call TRBD1 (5 bases). Matching the DNA end better, TRBJ2-7 makes the J call doubtful. Germline values: CDR1 SGHTA, CDR2 FQGNSA. This CDR3 has 16 amino acids.